The table lists the clone carrying this T cell receptor beta chain with many counts. The antigen is not known. These data are taken from a study of neurological immune-mediated disorders. Study-wide context: Relapsing-remitting patients made up most of the roughly 35 multiple sclerosis patients, and secondary progressive patients made up 3. Notes on the study in general: Multiple sclerosis patients had less TCR clonal expansion than even healthy controls, unlike HTLV-1-associated myelopathy.

The germline V gene has CDR1 SGHTA and CDR2 FQGNSA. The CDR3 is 12 amino acids. The V and J ends lost 4 bases and 4 bases respectively, with 6 bases between them. The cDNA was synthesized by 5'RACE incorporating 10-nucleotide random UMIs. Every sequencing run gave over 200 million TCR-beta sequences, taken from 15-18 subjects. From the 5' RACE reads, TCRdb called clonotypes with MiXCR, one entry per CDR3 protein. Seen here are under 70,000 distinct CDR3 sequences, around 5% observed once, and the top ten hold roughly 2.8%. The chain couples TRBV7-2 to TRBJ2-3; D possibly corresponds to TRBD2 (6 bases). The specimen was PBMCs. The sequence was collected from a woman aged 30 to 39 with multiple sclerosis. The CDR3 sequence is CASSSGADTQYF. CDR3 coding DNA: TGTGCCAGCAGCTCGGGGGCAGATACGCAGTATTTT.